This is a list of T cell receptor beta chains from one sample in a study of human T cells and chemical hapten exposure. From the RACE reads, TCRdb called clonotypes with MiXCR, one entry per CDR3 protein. This table has just over 70,000 distinct CDR3 sequences, over 8.5% appearing once. Sequencing was performed on whole blood, taken in connection with sensitization to the hapten diphenylcyclopropenone (DPC). Source of these receptors: a woman aged 45-65 years with alopecia areata. Some clones in this sample may be carry-over from other donors' samples. The CDR3 runs from the conserved cysteine through the conserved F or W. The D gene is left open where the match is weak. The listing skips clone size in some rows; elsewhere it reads once, few, many or a size class.

>TRBV29-1|TRBD1|TRBJ1-1|-
TGCAGCGTGGGACAGGGCTACACTGAAGCTTTCTTT
CSVGQGYTEAFF
>TRBV29-1|-|TRBJ1-2|-
TGCAGCGGTGGGGGTGGCAACTATGGCTACACCTTC
CSGGGGNYGYTF
>TRBV7-9|-|TRBJ2-3|-
TGTGCCAGCAGCTTAGGACTACCAAGCACAGATACGCAGTATTTT
CASSLGLPSTDTQYF
>TRBV6-5|TRBD2|TRBJ2-7|many
TGTGCCAGCAGTTACTCAGGGAGGGGAAACGAGCAGTACTTC
CASSYSGRGNEQYF
>TRBV6-2/TRBV6-3|-|TRBJ1-1|-
TGTGCCAGCAACATGGGAACTGAAGCTTTCTTT
CASNMGTEAFF
>TRBV7-9|-|TRBJ2-2|-
TGTGCCAGCAGCCGAACGCCGGGACACCAAGGCACCGGGGAGCTGTTTTTT
CASSRTPGHQGTGELFF
>TRBV20-1|-|TRBJ2-7|many
TGCAGTGCCTTCGGGGCTAGCACCCGTAGGGAGCAGTACTTC
CSAFGASTRREQYF
>TRBV4-1|-|TRBJ2-7|-
TGCGCCAGCAGCCAAGTTACAGCGGGCGAGCAGTACTTC
CASSQVTAGEQYF
>TRBV7-8|-|TRBJ1-4|many
TGTGCCAGCAGCCCTGCCAGCGAAAAACTGTTTTTT
CASSPASEKLFF
>TRBV6-6|-|TRBJ1-5|-
TGTGCCAGCAGTCGTGGGCAGGGAAATCTGGGGAGCCAGCCCCAGCATTTT
CASSRGQGNLGSQPQHF
>TRBV6-2/TRBV6-3|-|TRBJ1-4|-
TGTGCCAGCAGTTACCATGGAGGGGATGAAAAACTGTTTTTT
CASSYHGGDEKLFF
>TRBV19|TRBD2|TRBJ2-5|-
TGTGCCAGTAGCTCCTCCGGGACTACGACACCCCCCGGAGAGACCCAGTACTTC
CASSSSGTTTPPGETQYF
>TRBV2|-|TRBJ2-1|few
TGTGCCGTACAGTTACAGGGATACAATGAGCAGTTCTTC
CAVQLQGYNEQFF
>TRBV28|-|TRBJ2-7|few
TGTGCCAGCAGTTTAATGGAAAGAGAGCAGTACTTC
CASSLMEREQYF
>TRBV20-1|-|TRBJ1-6|many
TGCAGTGCTAGCCCCAGTCAGTTCTCCTATAATTCACCCCTCCACTTT
CSASPSQFSYNSPLHF
>TRBV5-1|-|TRBJ2-6|many
TGCGCCAGCAGCTTCGAGGAGCGACACTCTGGGGCCAACGTCCTGACTTTC
CASSFEERHSGANVLTF
>TRBV28|-|TRBJ2-1|many
TGTGCCAGCAGTTCCCTGGTCGGGAGCTACAATGAGCAGTTCTTC
CASSSLVGSYNEQFF
>TRBV3-1|-|TRBJ2-7|many
TGTGCCAGCAGCCAAGGCCACCGGGGTAGGGGAGAGCAGTACTTC
CASSQGHRGRGEQYF
>TRBV24-1|-|TRBJ1-5|-
TGTGCCACCAGTGATTCAAAAGCGGGCGCCGTCGGCAATCAGCCCCAGCATTTT
CATSDSKAGAVGNQPQHF
>TRBV5-1|-|TRBJ2-3|-
TGCGCCAGCAGCGTGCAGGGAGATACGCAGTATTTT
CASSVQGDTQYF
>TRBV12-3/TRBV12-4|-|TRBJ2-3|-
TGTGCCAGCAGTTTCGCATCGACTAGCACAGATACGCAGTATTTT
CASSFASTSTDTQYF
>TRBV25-1|TRBD2|TRBJ2-1|many
TGTGCCAGCCGTACTAGCGGGGGGGCCAATGAGCAGTTCTTC
CASRTSGGANEQFF
>TRBV6-5|-|TRBJ2-7|few
TGTGCCAGCAGTTACTCGACAGTTCGGTCTGCCTACGAGCAGTACTTC
CASSYSTVRSAYEQYF
>TRBV6-1|-|TRBJ1-2|few
TGTGCCAGCAGTCGGGCGGGGCAAGGTGACTATGGCTACACCTTC
CASSRAGQGDYGYTF
>TRBV29-1|-|TRBJ1-1|-
TGCAGCGTTCATCACAGTCAAATGAACACTGAAGCTTTCTTT
CSVHHSQMNTEAFF
>TRBV28|TRBD1|TRBJ2-7|-
TGTGCCAGCAGGGGACAGCCCTCCTACGAGCAGTACTTC
CASRGQPSYEQYF
>TRBV4-1|-|TRBJ2-7|-
TGCGCCAGCAGCCAAGTTTCAGACTACGAGCAGTACTTC
CASSQVSDYEQYF
>TRBV28|-|TRBJ1-2|many
TGTGCCAGCATCTTCCGTGGCACCTCTAACTATGGCTACACCTTC
CASIFRGTSNYGYTF
>TRBV5-4|TRBD2|TRBJ2-3|many
TGTGCCAGCAGCTACCCGCTAGCGGGGGCGCCAGATACGCAGTATTTT
CASSYPLAGAPDTQYF
>TRBV3-1|-|TRBJ2-3|many
TGTGCCAGCAGCCTGAGTGTGGATACGCAGTATTTT
CASSLSVDTQYF